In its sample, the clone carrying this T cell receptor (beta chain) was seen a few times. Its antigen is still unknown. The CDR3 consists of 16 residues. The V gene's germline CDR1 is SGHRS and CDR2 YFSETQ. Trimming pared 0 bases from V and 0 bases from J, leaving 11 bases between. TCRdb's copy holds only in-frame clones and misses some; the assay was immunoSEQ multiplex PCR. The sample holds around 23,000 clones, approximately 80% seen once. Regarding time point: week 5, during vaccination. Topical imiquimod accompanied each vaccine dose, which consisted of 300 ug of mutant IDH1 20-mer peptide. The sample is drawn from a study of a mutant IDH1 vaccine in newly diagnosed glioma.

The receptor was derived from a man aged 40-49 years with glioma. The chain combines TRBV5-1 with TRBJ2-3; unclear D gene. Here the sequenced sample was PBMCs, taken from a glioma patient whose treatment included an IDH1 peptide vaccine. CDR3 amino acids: CASSLVFGASTDTQYF. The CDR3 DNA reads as TGCGCCAGCAGCTTGGTTTTTGGAGCTAGCACAGATACGCAGTATTTT.